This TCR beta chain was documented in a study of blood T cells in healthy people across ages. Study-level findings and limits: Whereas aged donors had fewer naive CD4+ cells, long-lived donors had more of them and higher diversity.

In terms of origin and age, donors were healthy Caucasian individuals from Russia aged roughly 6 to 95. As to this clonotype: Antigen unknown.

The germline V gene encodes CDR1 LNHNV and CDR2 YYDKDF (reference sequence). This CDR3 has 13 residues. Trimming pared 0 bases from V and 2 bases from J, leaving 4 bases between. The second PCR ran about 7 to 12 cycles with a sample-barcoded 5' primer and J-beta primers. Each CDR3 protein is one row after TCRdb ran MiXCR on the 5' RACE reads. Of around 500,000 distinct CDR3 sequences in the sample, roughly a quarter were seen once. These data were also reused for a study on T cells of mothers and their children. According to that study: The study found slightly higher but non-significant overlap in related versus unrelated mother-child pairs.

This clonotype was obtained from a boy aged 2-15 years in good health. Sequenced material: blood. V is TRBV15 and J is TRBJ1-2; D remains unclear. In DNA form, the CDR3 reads TGTGCCACCAGCAGAGAGTACAACTATGGCTACACCTTC. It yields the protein CATSREYNYGYTF.